This TCR beta chain is drawn from a study of identical twins. CDR1 is LGHDT, CDR2 YNNKEL, per germline (reference sequence). The CDR3 is made up of 16 amino acids. With V trimmed by 2 bases and J by 6 bases, 5 bases remained unmatched. MiXCR was run by TCRdb on the 5' RACE reads, yielding one entry per CDR3 protein. Of fewer than 500,000 distinct CDR3 sequences in the sample, about 13% were seen once. The data were also submitted as part of a second study, on yellow fever vaccine responses in identical twins.

This TCR was sampled from a young woman in good health. The rearrangement joins TRBV3-1 to TRBJ2-3; TRBD2 aligns across 13 bases. The sample comprised CD4+ T cells sorted from blood. The CDR3 DNA follows: TGTGCCAGCAGCCAACCCGGACTAGCGGGAGTGGATACGCAGTATTTT. This codes for CASSQPGLAGVDTQYF.